What follows is one T cell receptor (beta chain) and its context. Its specificity is not known. The source of the sample is a study of identifying expanded T cells in peripheral blood. Study observations and caveats: Across healthy donors, higher total template counts meant significantly greater approximately two-week count variance. Approximately 1.1 clones differed between technical replicates, versus approximately 16 and 20 over time.

Profiling relied on immunoSEQ multiplex PCR, and the TCRdb table lists in-frame clones only, not all of them. Of 55,000 to 75,000 clones in the sample, more than 70% are singletons; the top ten hold 4.7%. During the collection period, no donor immune events like infections were recorded. This CDR3 is 12 amino acids long. This sequence originates from a person aged 18 to 70 in good health. Sequenced: blood. J is TRBJ1-1 and V is TRBV1. TRBV1 is classified as a pseudogene. The CDR3 here is CTSSQIVTEAFF. The CDR3 nucleotides read TGCACCAGCAGCCAAATAGTGACTGAAGCTTTCTTT.